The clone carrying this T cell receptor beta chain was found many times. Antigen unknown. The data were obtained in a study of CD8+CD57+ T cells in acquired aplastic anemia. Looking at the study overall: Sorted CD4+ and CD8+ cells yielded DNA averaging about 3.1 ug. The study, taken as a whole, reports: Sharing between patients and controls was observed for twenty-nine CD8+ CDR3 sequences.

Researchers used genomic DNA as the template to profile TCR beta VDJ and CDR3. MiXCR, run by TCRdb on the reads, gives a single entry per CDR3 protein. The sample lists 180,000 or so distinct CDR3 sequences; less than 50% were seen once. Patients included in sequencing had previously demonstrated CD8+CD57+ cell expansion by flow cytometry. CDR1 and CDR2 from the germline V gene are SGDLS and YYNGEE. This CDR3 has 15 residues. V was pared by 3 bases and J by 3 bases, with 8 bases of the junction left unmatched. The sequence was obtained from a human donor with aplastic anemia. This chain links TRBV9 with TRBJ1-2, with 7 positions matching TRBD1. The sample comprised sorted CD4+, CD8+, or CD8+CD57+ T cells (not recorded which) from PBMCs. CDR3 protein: CASSAGQETYYGYTF. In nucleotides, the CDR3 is TGTGCCAGCAGCGCCGGACAGGAGACGTACTATGGCTACACCTTC.